What follows are 19 T cell receptor beta chains derived from one specimen sequenced in a study of blood T cell repertoires in COVID-19. This table comes from immunoSEQ multiplex PCR, and its TCRdb copy is limited to in-frame clones, with some not included. The profile shows hundreds of thousands of clones, roughly 88% of them singletons. Sequenced input: peripheral blood. The receptors stem from a woman in her 30s with active or convalescent COVID-19.

This clone was seen a handful of times. The genes are TRBV6-1 and TRBJ1-6; D not resolved. In germline, CDR1 is MNHNS, CDR2 SASEGT. This CDR3 has 13 amino acids. V was shortened by 1 base and J by 7 bases, with 5 bases between the two germline ends. The CDR3 DNA reads TGTGCCAGCAGTGAAGGCAGAAATTCACCCCTCCACTTT. It encodes CASSEGRNSPLHF.

This rearrangement joins TRBV29-1 to TRBJ1-1; D is ambiguous. CDR1 is SQVTM, CDR2 ANQGSEA, per germline. The CDR3 extends over 14 amino acids. V dropped 4 bases and J dropped 1 base, with 13 bases sitting between them. The CDR3 loop is CSVAPEGWNTEAFF. The CDR3 nucleotides read TGCAGCGTTGCTCCCGAGGGTTGGAACACTGAAGCTTTCTTT. Looking up the rest from reference TRBV29-1 and TRBJ1-1 gives the full variable domain: SAVISQKPSRDICQRGTSLTIQCQVDSQVTMMFWYRQQPGQSLTLIATANQGSEATYESGFVIDKFPISRPNLTFSTLTVSNMSPEDSSIYLCSVAPEGWNTEAFFGQGTRLTVV.

This clone was detected a few times. The chain combines TRBV30 with TRBJ2-1; 9 nucleotides match TRBD2. With V trimmed by 1 base and J by 5 bases, 6 bases remained unmatched. Germline lookup yields CDR1 GTSNPN and CDR2 SVGIG (reference sequence). The CDR3 is 15 amino acids. This CDR3 is CAWSEVAGVHNEQFF. DNA for the CDR3: TGTGCCTGGAGTGAGGTAGCGGGAGTTCACAATGAGCAGTTCTTC.

This chain uses TRBV3-1 (or the pseudogene TRBV3-2) with TRBJ2-1; D ambiguous. The CDR3 covers 14 residues. Trimming left V 1 base short and J 5 bases short, with 9 bases between. Germline values: CDR1 LGHDT, CDR2 YNNKEL (reference sequence). In DNA form, the CDR3 reads TGTGCCAGCAGCCAAGGTCTAGTTAACAATGAGCAGTTCTTC. Translated: CASSQGLVNNEQFF.

This chain links TRBV27 with TRBJ1-1; D may be TRBD1 (5 bases). The germline V and J ends were trimmed by 4 bases and 5 bases, with 20 bases remaining between them. The CDR3 is 16 amino acids. Germline-derived CDR1 and CDR2 are MNHEY and SMNVEV (reference sequence). CDR3 loop: CASSSLPGGVQTEAFF. The DNA for the CDR3 is TGTGCCAGCAGTTCCCTTCCAGGAGGGGTCCAGACTGAAGCTTTCTTT.

J is TRBJ2-3 and V is TRBV6-4, with 7 positions matching TRBD1. Germline CDR1 and CDR2: MRHNA and SNTAGT. V dropped 5 bases and J dropped 1; count of bases not matched to a gene: 6. The CDR3 totals 15 residues. CDR3 amino acids: CASSPTGARTDTQYF. CDR3 sequence (DNA): TGTGCCAGCAGTCCAACAGGGGCGCGCACAGATACGCAGTATTTT.

This chain connects TRBV28 to TRBJ1-1; D is perhaps TRBD1 (5 bases). CDR1 and CDR2 from the germline V gene are MDHEN and SYDVKM. CDR3 size: 11 residues. V lost 5 bases and J 5 bases, leaving 6 bases between the germline ends. DNA for the CDR3: TGTGCCAGCAGTCGGGGGACTGAAGCTTTCTTT. It specifies CASSRGTEAFF.

The rearrangement joins TRBV5-1 to TRBJ2-1, with TRBD2 matching over 12 bases. In germline, CDR1 is SGHRS, CDR2 YFSETQ. CDR3 length: 15 residues. Trimming took 2 bases from V and 5 from J; bases not matched to a gene: 2. Here the CDR3 DNA reads TGCGCCAGCAGCTTAAGACTAGCGGGGGACAATGAGCAGTTCTTC. Residues: CASSLRLAGDNEQFF.

The rearrangement links TRBV6-4 to TRBJ1-1, with 9 bases fitting TRBD1. The CDR3 has 14 residues. Losses at the gene ends were 10 bases for V and 0 bases for J; bases not matched to a gene: 6. CDR1 and CDR2 (germline): MRHNA, SNTAGT. CDR3 region: CATHRDRVNTEAFF. In DNA, the CDR3 is TGTGCCACCCACCGGGACAGGGTGAACACTGAAGCTTTCTTT.

The chain combines TRBV7-8 with TRBJ1-2, with TRBD1 matching over 8 bases. CDR1 and CDR2 (germline): SGHVS, FQNEAQ. This CDR3 contains 15 residues. The junction had 6 bases not matched to a gene; V was cut back by 4 bases and J by 2 bases. The CDR3 here is CASSYRQGMNYGYTF. The CDR3 bases are TGTGCCAGCAGCTACCGACAGGGGATGAACTATGGCTACACCTTC.

CDR3 DNA sequence: TGTGCCAGCAGCTTGGACAGGGTTTACAATGAGCAGTTCTTC. Translating gives CASSLDRVYNEQFF. The chain has TRBV5-6 and TRBJ2-1; weak D call: TRBD1 (6 bases). The germline gives CDR1 SGHDT, CDR2 YYEEEE. The CDR3 sequence is 14 residues long. Trimming cost V 0 bases and J 4 bases, with 8 bases left between them.

The rearrangement uses TRBV2 and TRBJ2-7; TRBD2 aligns across 9 bases. CDR1 is SNHLY, CDR2 FYNNEI, per germline. This CDR3 region has 16 residues. Trimming cost V 7 bases and J 0 bases; bases outside gene matches: 10. The CDR3 sequence is CASIVTAGGSSYEQYF. Written as DNA, the CDR3 is TGTGCCAGCATTGTTACGGCGGGGGGGAGCTCCTACGAGCAGTACTTC.

V gene TRBV2 combines with J gene TRBJ1-2, with a weak D call TRBD1 (5 bases). This CDR3 has 12 amino acids. Trimming left V 7 bases short and J 4 bases short, with 10 bases between. Germline CDR1 SNHLY, CDR2 FYNNEI. The CDR3 spells CASTEDIYGYTF. The CDR3 bases are TGTGCCAGCACCGAGGACATCTATGGCTACACCTTC.

This clone was picked up a small number of times. V and J are TRBV29-1 and TRBJ1-2; D is uncertain. CDR3 length equals 15 residues. CDR1 SQVTM and CDR2 ANQGSEA come from the germline V gene. V was cut by 0 bases and J by 4 bases, with 15 bases left in between. This CDR3 is CSVEDREGKIYGYTF. The CDR3 bases are TGCAGCGTTGAAGATAGGGAGGGCAAGATCTATGGCTACACCTTC.

V is TRBV3-1 (or the pseudogene TRBV3-2) and J is TRBJ1-2; 7 nucleotides agree with TRBD1. CDR3 length: 11 residues. V dropped 6 bases and J dropped 7; count of bases not matched to a gene: 2. Germline CDR1 is LGHDT and CDR2 is YNNKEL (reference sequence). The CDR3 sequence: CASSHRGGYTF. In nucleotides, the CDR3 is TGTGCCAGCAGTCACAGGGGTGGCTACACCTTC.

The CDR3 is CASSRTSGRAYEQYF. The CDR3 bases are TGTGCCAGCAGCCGGACTAGCGGGAGAGCCTACGAGCAGTACTTC. This chain connects TRBV11-2 to TRBJ2-7; 13 positions agree with TRBD2. From germline, CDR1 is SGHAT and CDR2 FQNNGV. The CDR3 consists of 15 residues. After removal of 5 bases from V and 2 bases from J, the junction contained 3 bases not matched to a gene.

The V gene is TRBV20-1, the J gene TRBJ1-3, with a tentative D call TRBD1 (5 bases). Germline-derived CDR1 and CDR2 are DFQATT and SNEGSKA (reference sequence). The length of the CDR3 is 17 residues. The V end was cut by 3 bases, the J end by 4 bases, with 22 bases between. The DNA for the CDR3 is TGCAGTGCTAGTGAACGGGCAGGGTTTATGGGAGGAAACACCATATATTTT. Residues: CSASERAGFMGGNTIYF.

The chain links TRBV7-9 to TRBJ1-1, with 9 bases identical to TRBD1. CDR1 and CDR2 (germline): SEHNR, FQNEAQ (reference sequence). CDR3 size: 14 residues. Germline trimming cut 6 bases from V and 1 base from J; bases unmatched to any gene: 3. Written as DNA, the CDR3 is TGTGCCAGCAGACAGACAGGGGGGAACACTGAAGCTTTCTTT. Translating gives CASRQTGGNTEAFF.

The rearrangement joins TRBV10-2 to TRBJ2-7; 12 nucleotides agree with TRBD2. Germline V CDR1 and CDR2: WSHSY, SAAADI. The V gene end was trimmed by 4 bases and the J gene end by 0 bases; junction bases not matched to a gene: 10. CDR3 size: 18 residues. CDR3 in DNA: TGCGCCAGCAGTGGGCCCGGGACTAGCGGGCTAAGCTCCTACGAGCAGTACTTC. It translates to CASSGPGTSGLSSYEQYF.